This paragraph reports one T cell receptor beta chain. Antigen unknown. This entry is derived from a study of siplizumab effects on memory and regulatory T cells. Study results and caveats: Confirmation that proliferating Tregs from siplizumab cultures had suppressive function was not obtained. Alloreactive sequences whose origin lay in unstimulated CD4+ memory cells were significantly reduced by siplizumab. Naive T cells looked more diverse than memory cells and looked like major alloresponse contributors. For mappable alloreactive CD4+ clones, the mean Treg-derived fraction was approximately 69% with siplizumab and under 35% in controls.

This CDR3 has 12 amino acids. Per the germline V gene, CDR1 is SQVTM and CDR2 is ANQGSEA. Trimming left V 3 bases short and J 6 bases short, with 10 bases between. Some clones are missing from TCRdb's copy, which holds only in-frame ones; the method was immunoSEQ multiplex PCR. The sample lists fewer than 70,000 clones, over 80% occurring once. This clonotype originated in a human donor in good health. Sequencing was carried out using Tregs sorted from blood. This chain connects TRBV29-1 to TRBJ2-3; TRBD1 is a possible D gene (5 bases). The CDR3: CSVDSGSDTQYF. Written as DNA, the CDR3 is TGCAGCGTTGACTCAGGGTCCGATACGCAGTATTTT.